The rows below give T cell receptor beta chains drawn from one sample of a study of CD8 T cells in Susac syndrome. TCRdb ran MiXCR on the immunoSEQ multiplex PCR reads and lists one entry per CDR3 protein. The sample lists about 120,000 distinct CDR3 sequences; 85% to 95% were seen once. The sequenced sample was CD4+ T cells from PBMCs. These TCRs come from a human donor in good health. Both conserved end residues are part of each CDR3. D genes are given only for firm matches. Not every row has a clone size; where given, it reads once, few, many or a size class.

>TRBJ1-1|TRBV30|-|-
CAWTPTGALRTEAFF
TGTGCCTGGACCCCGACCGGGGCTCTTAGGACTGAAGCTTTCTTT
>TRBJ1-5|TRBV6-5|-|-
CASSLQRNQPQHF
TGTGCCAGCAGCCTACAGCGAAATCAGCCCCAGCATTTT
>TRBJ2-3|TRBV4-3|TRBD2|-
CAGSQGLGSGRPTITDTQYF
TGCGCCGGCAGCCAAGGGCTCGGTAGCGGGAGGCCAACGATCACAGATACGCAGTATTTT
>TRBJ2-1|TRBV5-1|TRBD2|once
CASSWLAGANEQFF
TGCGCCAGCAGCTGGCTAGCGGGAGCCAATGAGCAGTTCTTC
>TRBJ1-2|TRBV12-3/TRBV12-4|TRBD1|-
CASTPGGYGYTF
TGTGCCAGCACTCCAGGGGGCTATGGCTACACCTTC
>TRBJ2-5|TRBV30|-|few
CAWSGGETQYF
TGTGCCTGGAGTGGAGGGGAGACCCAGTACTTC
>TRBJ1-1|TRBV5-6|TRBD1|-
CASSAKRQGDTEAFF
TGTGCCAGCAGCGCCAAACGACAGGGTGATACTGAAGCTTTCTTT
>TRBJ2-7|TRBV27|-|-
CASSLFQGGRAEQYF
TGTGCCAGCAGTTTATTTCAGGGCGGCCGGGCCGAGCAGTACTTC
>TRBJ2-1|TRBV7-9|TRBD2|-
CASSPRGLAGEGNEQFF
TGTGCCAGCAGCCCTCGGGGACTAGCGGGAGAGGGCAATGAGCAGTTCTTC
>TRBJ1-2|TRBV7-9|TRBD1|-
CASSRQGAGGYTF
TGTGCCAGCAGCCGACAGGGGGCCGGCGGCTACACCTTC
>TRBJ2-1|TRBV2|-|once
CASSGGPERGVSYKFF
TGTGCCAGCAGTGGAGGGCCCGAGAGGGGTGTTTCGTACAAGTTCTTC
>TRBJ2-5|TRBV12-3/TRBV12-4|-|-
CASSRPGLETQYF
TGTGCCAGCAGCCGACCAGGGTTGGAGACCCAGTACTTC
>TRBJ1-4|TRBV18|-|once
CASSPSDFGELFF
TGTGCCAGCTCACCGTCCGATTTTGGTGAACTGTTTTTT
>TRBJ1-1|TRBV5-1|-|-
CASSLEYDSNTEAFF
TGCGCCAGCAGCCTGGAATATGACAGTAACACTGAAGCTTTCTTT
>TRBJ2-6|TRBV12-3/TRBV12-4|TRBD2|-
CASRETSGGSGANVLTF
TGTGCCAGCAGAGAGACTAGCGGGGGCTCTGGGGCCAACGTCCTGACTTTC
>TRBJ2-7|TRBV6-5|TRBD1|-
CASRGTGGKGYEQYF
TGTGCCAGCAGAGGGACAGGGGGCAAAGGCTACGAGCAGTACTTC
>TRBJ2-3|TRBV19|-|-
CASSIAYVGADTQYF
TGTGCCAGTAGTATAGCGTATGTCGGTGCAGATACGCAGTATTTT
>TRBJ1-1|TRBV19|-|-
CASSSEQVALRTEAFF
TGTGCCAGTAGTAGCGAACAGGTTGCGTTGAGGACTGAAGCTTTCTTT
>TRBJ1-6|TRBV7-2|-|-
CASSLAGTRVDSPLHF
TGTGCCAGCAGCTTAGCAGGGACAAGGGTGGATTCACCCCTCCACTTT
>TRBJ1-1|TRBV19|-|-
CASSVTWGESEAFF
TGTGCCAGTAGCGTGACATGGGGCGAAAGTGAAGCTTTCTTT
>TRBJ1-1|TRBV5-6|-|-
CASMWGTEAFF
TGTGCCAGCATGTGGGGAACTGAAGCTTTCTTT
>TRBJ1-1|TRBV29-1|-|-
CSVERGSTEAFF
TGCAGCGTTGAAAGGGGGTCCACTGAAGCTTTCTTT
>TRBJ2-7|TRBV20-1|TRBD2|-
CSAKLRGLAIREQYF
TGCAGTGCTAAATTGAGAGGACTAGCGATACGCGAGCAGTACTTC
>TRBJ2-2|TRBV12-3/TRBV12-4|-|-
CASSVLLWAGELFF
TGTGCCAGCAGTGTCCTACTCTGGGCCGGGGAGCTGTTTTTT
>TRBJ2-1|TRBV2|TRBD2|-
CASRRERGYNEQFF
TGTGCCAGTAGGCGGGAGCGGGGTTACAATGAGCAGTTCTTC
>TRBJ2-2|TRBV24-1|-|-
CATSDLRGNTGELFF
TGTGCCACCAGTGATTTGCGGGGGAACACCGGGGAGCTGTTTTTT
>TRBJ2-2|TRBV7-9|TRBD2|-
CASRSSGIGGELFF
TGTGCCAGCAGATCTAGCGGGATTGGCGGGGAGCTGTTTTTT
>TRBJ2-2|TRBV2|-|-
CASSASGAENTGELFF
TGTGCCAGCAGTGCCTCGGGGGCGGAGAACACCGGGGAGCTGTTTTTT
>TRBJ2-5|TRBV5-1|-|-
CASSRQAQETQYF
TGCGCCAGCAGCCGGCAGGCCCAAGAGACCCAGTACTTC
>TRBJ2-1|TRBV5-1|-|-
CASFKREEVMGQFF
TGCGCCAGCTTTAAAAGAGAGGAGGTCATGGGGCAGTTCTTC
>TRBJ2-7|TRBV7-2|-|-
CASSLVAGSEEQYF
TGTGCCAGCAGCTTAGTTGCGGGGAGTGAGGAGCAGTACTTC
>TRBJ2-5|TRBV5-1|-|-
CASSLGVSETQYF
TGCGCCAGCAGCTTGGGAGTCTCAGAGACCCAGTACTTC
>TRBJ2-7|TRBV20-1|-|-
CSARDGGSPYEQYF
TGCAGTGCTAGAGATGGGGGATCCCCCTACGAGCAGTACTTC
>TRBJ1-2|TRBV5-1|-|-
CASSLGADYGYTF
TGCGCCAGCAGCTTGGGGGCCGACTATGGCTACACCTTC
>TRBJ2-2|TRBV12-3/TRBV12-4|-|-
CASNTGLNTGELFF
TGTGCCAGCAACACGGGACTGAACACCGGGGAGCTGTTTTTT